This T cell receptor beta chain originates from a study of cytomegalovirus exposure and HLA in healthy donors. With 3 bases removed from V and 12 bases from J, the gap between germline ends came to 14 bases. The CDR3 runs 13 residues. Germline CDR1 is KGHSY and CDR2 is FQNENV. In the PCR, 60 Vbeta and 13 Jbeta primers were used. Clones were sequenced by immunoSEQ multiplex PCR, and TCRdb holds only the in-frame ones, with some missing. The sample records under 110,000 clones, more than 60% being singletons. Sequenced input: PBMCs. V is TRBV16 and J is TRBJ1-4; possibly TRBD1 for D (5 bases). This TCR was sampled from a man aged 60 to 69 in good health and CMV-seronegative. DNA for the CDR3: TGTGCCAGCAGCCATACAGGACCTGGGGAACTGTTTTTT. Translated, it gives CASSHTGPGELFF.